This T cell receptor (beta chain) derives from a study of cytomegalovirus exposure and HLA in healthy donors. The PCR ran on 60 Vbeta and 13 Jbeta primers. The table came from immunoSEQ multiplex PCR; TCRdb's copy has only in-frame clones and leaves some out. The sample holds about 170,000 clones, roughly 70% seen once. CDR1 is LNHDA, CDR2 SQIVND, per germline (reference sequence). Unmatched junction bases numbered 4, after V lost 6 bases and J lost 8 bases. The CDR3 has 12 residues. V is TRBV19 and J is TRBJ2-1; 7 nucleotides agree with TRBD1. The receptor was isolated from a woman in her fifties or sixties in good health and CMV-seropositive. The specimen sequenced was PBMCs. The CDR3 spells CASSDQGDEQFF. The DNA of the CDR3 is TGTGCCAGTAGCGACCAGGGGGATGAGCAGTTCTTC.